This is a list of T cell receptor beta chains from one sample in a study of Ad26.COV2.S vaccination and SARS-CoV-2 variants. Method: immunoSEQ multiplex PCR; TCRdb's copy keeps in-frame clones and lacks some. The sample holds about 440,000 clones, about nine tenths seen once. The input for sequencing was peripheral blood, taken in a trial of Ad26.COV2.S vaccine versus placebo. The receptor set was obtained from a person between 18 and 65 years old who received the Ad26.COV2.S COVID-19 vaccine or a placebo. CDR3s include the opening cysteine and the closing phenylalanine or tryptophan. D genes are given only for firm matches. Clone size is given for some rows only: seen once, a few or many times, or a class if the clone is expanded.

abundance,v_gene,d_gene,j_gene,CDR3nt,CDR3aa
-,TRBV13,TRBD2,TRBJ2-5,TGTGCCAGCAGCCCTGTCGGACTAGCGGGAGGGGGGGCCCAAGAGACCCAGTACTTC,CASSPVGLAGGGAQETQYF
-,TRBV6-2/TRBV6-3,-,TRBJ2-7,TGTGCCAGCAGTCGACAAGGCGAGCAGTACTTC,CASSRQGEQYF
-,TRBV5-1,-,TRBJ1-2,TGCGCCAGCAGCTCGGCGGGAAATAACTATGGCTACACCTTC,CASSSAGNNYGYTF
-,TRBV15,TRBD1,TRBJ2-3,TGTGCCACCAGCAGAGATGGAGAGGGGGCCAGGACAGATACGCAGTATTTT,CATSRDGEGARTDTQYF
-,TRBV6-2/TRBV6-3,TRBD1,TRBJ2-2,TGTGCCAGCAGTGGGACAGGGGAGACCGGGGAGCTGTTTTTT,CASSGTGETGELFF
-,TRBV7-4,-,TRBJ1-5,TGTGCCAGCAGCTTAGGTAGGGTTGGGAAACAGCCCCAGCATTTT,CASSLGRVGKQPQHF
-,TRBV7-9,-,TRBJ2-5,TGTGCCAGCAGCCTGATTCGAATAGGGGAGACCCAGTACTTC,CASSLIRIGETQYF
-,TRBV24-1,TRBD1,TRBJ2-7,TGTGCCACCAGCCTAGGACAGGGCTTCAACGAGCAGTACTTC,CATSLGQGFNEQYF
-,TRBV6-5,-,TRBJ2-1,TGTGCCAGCAGTCCCTGGGAGGAAGGAGACAATGAGCAGTTCTTC,CASSPWEEGDNEQFF
-,TRBV28,-,TRBJ1-2,TGTGCCAGCAGTTTGGCCTTATATGGCTACACCTTC,CASSLALYGYTF
-,TRBV11-3,TRBD2,TRBJ2-5,TGTGCCAGCAGCCTGGGACTAGCGGCTGGGGAGACCCAGTACTTC,CASSLGLAAGETQYF
few,TRBV6-5,-,TRBJ1-3,TGTGCCAGCAGCCGCGCGCCTAGCTCTGGAAACACCATATATTTT,CASSRAPSSGNTIYF
-,TRBV9,-,TRBJ1-1,TGTGCCAGCAGCCCGGGGGTTAAGGGCACTGAAGCTTTCTTT,CASSPGVKGTEAFF
-,TRBV7-9,-,TRBJ1-1,TGTGCCAGCAGCTTACGATGGTCCGGGAACACTGAAGCTTTCTTT,CASSLRWSGNTEAFF
-,TRBV28,TRBD2,TRBJ2-5,TGTGCCAGCAGATCCGGGACTAGCCATCTTACCCAGTACTTC,CASRSGTSHLTQYF
-,TRBV13,TRBD2,TRBJ2-1,TGTGCCAGCAGCTCCGCGATCTTCGCGGGAGAGATATACAATGAGCAGTTCTTC,CASSSAIFAGEIYNEQFF
-,TRBV28,TRBD1,TRBJ1-6,TGTGCCAGCAGGCCTTACAGGGGGGGGAATTCACCCCTCCACTTT,CASRPYRGGNSPLHF
-,TRBV20-1,-,TRBJ1-2,TGCAGTGCTAGTGTTGACAGCATCTATGGCTACACCTTC,CSASVDSIYGYTF
-,TRBV5-6,-,TRBJ1-2,TGTGCCAGCTCTTGGAGAGGGGCCGGTGGGGGCTACACCTTC,CASSWRGAGGGYTF
-,TRBV3-1/TRBV3-2,-,TRBJ2-1,TGTGCCAGCAGCCTCCTCCCGGACGGGGGCTTTAACAATGAGCAGTTCTTC,CASSLLPDGGFNNEQFF
-,TRBV3-1/TRBV3-2,-,TRBJ1-2,TGTGCCAGCAGCCAAGATTTCCGGGGCTATGGCTACACCTTC,CASSQDFRGYGYTF
-,TRBV5-4,-,TRBJ2-7,TGTGCCAGCAGCTTGAGGGCGGGAACCTACGAGCAGTACTTC,CASSLRAGTYEQYF
-,TRBV5-1,TRBD2,TRBJ2-7,TGCGCCAGCAGCCTGGGACTAGCGGGAGCCTACGAGCAGTACTTC,CASSLGLAGAYEQYF
-,TRBV7-9,-,TRBJ2-2,TGTGCCAGCACCGGGACCGGGGAGCTGTTTTTT,CASTGTGELFF
-,TRBV18,-,TRBJ2-3,TGTGCCAGCTCACCCGGGTCCTTAACCAGCACAGATACGCAGTATTTT,CASSPGSLTSTDTQYF
-,TRBV9,TRBD1,TRBJ2-1,TGTGCCAGCAGCGCGCCAGTCCGGGACAGGGGTGGCAATGAGCAGTTCTTC,CASSAPVRDRGGNEQFF
once,TRBV6-2/TRBV6-3,-,TRBJ1-6,TGTGCCAGCAGCCGGTCAGGGGATTTTTCACCCCTCCACTTT,CASSRSGDFSPLHF
-,TRBV28,TRBD1,TRBJ1-4,TGTGCCAGCAGGACCAGGGGGGGGGTCGAAAAACTGTTTTTT,CASRTRGGVEKLFF
-,TRBV6-5,-,TRBJ2-1,TGTGCCAGCAGTTACAGCCACGGGAGTAATGAGCAGTTCTTC,CASSYSHGSNEQFF
-,TRBV3-1/TRBV3-2,-,TRBJ2-4,TGTGCCAGCAGCCCCGGGGAGGACATTCAGTACTTC,CASSPGEDIQYF
-,TRBV7-8,-,TRBJ1-1,TGTGCCAGCAGCTTAGTCAGGGAGAGTGAAGCTTTCTTT,CASSLVRESEAFF
-,TRBV5-5,TRBD2,TRBJ2-1,TGTGCCAGCAGCCTGGGACTAGCGGAGGACTCCTACAATGAGCAGTTCTTC,CASSLGLAEDSYNEQFF
-,TRBV7-9,TRBD2,TRBJ2-1,TGTGCCAGCAGCCCACGACTCCAGCGGGAGGGGAATGAGCAGTTCTTC,CASSPRLQREGNEQFF
-,TRBV2,-,TRBJ2-3,TGTGCCAGCAGCGTTTCCGAGGGGGGACGGAGGAGCACAGATACGCAGTATTTT,CASSVSEGGRRSTDTQYF
-,TRBV4-3,TRBD2,TRBJ2-2,TGCGCCAGCAGCGACTCCTTAGCGGGAGGCCCGAACGCGAACACCGGGGAGCTGTTTTTT,CASSDSLAGGPNANTGELFF
-,TRBV6-2/TRBV6-3,-,TRBJ1-2,TGTGCCAGCAGCTTTGGATCCCTCTATGGCTACACCTTC,CASSFGSLYGYTF
-,TRBV28,-,TRBJ2-1,TGTGCCAGCAGTTTTGGTGACCGTTCCTACAATGAGCAGTTCTTC,CASSFGDRSYNEQFF
-,TRBV7-9,TRBD2,TRBJ2-2,TGTGCCAGCAGCTTAGGACTAGCGCGCACCGGGGAGCTGTTTTTT,CASSLGLARTGELFF